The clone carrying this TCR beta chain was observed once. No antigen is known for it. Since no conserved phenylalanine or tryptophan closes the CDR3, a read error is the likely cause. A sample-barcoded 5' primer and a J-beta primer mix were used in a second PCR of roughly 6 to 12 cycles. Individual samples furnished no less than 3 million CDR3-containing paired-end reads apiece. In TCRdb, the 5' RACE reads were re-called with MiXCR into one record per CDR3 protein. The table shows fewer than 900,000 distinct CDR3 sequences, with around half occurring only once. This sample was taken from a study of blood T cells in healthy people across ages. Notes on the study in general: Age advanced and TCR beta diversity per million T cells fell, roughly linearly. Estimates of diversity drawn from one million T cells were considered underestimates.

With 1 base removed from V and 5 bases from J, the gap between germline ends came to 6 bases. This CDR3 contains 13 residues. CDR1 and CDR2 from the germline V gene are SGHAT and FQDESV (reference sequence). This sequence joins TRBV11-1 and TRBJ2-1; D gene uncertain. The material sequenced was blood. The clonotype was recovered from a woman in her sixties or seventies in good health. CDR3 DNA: TGTGCCAGCAGCTTAGGTCAGAACAATGAGCAGTTCTCC. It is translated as CASSLGQNNEQFS.